This T cell receptor beta chain was sequenced in a study of immune heterogeneity within non-small cell lung tumors. Study conclusions and caveats: Most high-frequency T-cell receptor beta clonotypes were specific to a single patient.

Each sample used roughly 590 ng of genomic DNA from bulk tumor tissue. Surgical sampling yielded several biopsies per primary tumor (spaced far apart). Samples came from untreated patients having curative surgery for newly diagnosed non-small cell lung cancer. At least ten counts were recorded for this clonotype. Its antigen is as yet unknown. The CDR3 has 15 residues. Germline V gene data show CDR1 as MDHEN and CDR2 as SYDVKM. V was clipped by 1 base and J by 0 bases, with 7 bases between them. It was a multiplex PCR that amplified TCR beta CDR3, with 32 V and 13 J primers. TCRdb ran MiXCR on the multiplex PCR reads and lists one entry per CDR3 protein. Altogether under 35,000 distinct CDR3 sequences are present, 25% to 30% being singletons, with the ten largest covering approximately 4%.

The material sequenced was lung tumor tissue. The chain carries TRBV28 and TRBJ1-3; D call uncertain. The origin of this receptor is a man in his forties or fifties with non-small cell lung cancer. CDR3 DNA sequence: TGTGCCAGCAGTTTATTGGCGGTCTCTGGAAACACCATATATTTT. Its translation: CASSLLAVSGNTIYF.